The 26 T cell receptor beta chains reported below all come from one sample, sequenced in a study of radiation and T cells in renal cell carcinoma. Sequencing was performed with immunoSEQ multiplex PCR; in TCRdb, only in-frame clones are kept and a portion is missing. The table lists 150,000 or so clones, approximately 90% of them singletons. This sample's time point: baseline pretreatment blood. As for treatment: 15 Gy SBRT to primary tumor, nephrectomy 4 weeks later. The sequenced sample was blood, obtained from a patient whose treatment included radiotherapy and nephrectomy. The receptor source for this set is a woman in her seventies with renal cell carcinoma.

This CDR3 is CASSSRQGPETQYF. For the CDR3, the DNA is TGTGCCAGCAGCTCACGACAGGGGCCGGAGACCCAGTACTTC. The V gene is TRBV7-8, the J gene TRBJ2-5; 8 nucleotides match TRBD1. Germline V gene lookup returns CDR1 SGHVS and CDR2 FQNEAQ. The CDR3 has 14 amino acids. V lost 4 bases to trimming and J lost 5 bases; unmatched junction nucleotides: 6.

This clone was observed a handful of times. V usage is TRBV19 and J usage is TRBJ1-1; 8 bases agree with TRBD1. The germline CDR1 and CDR2 sequences are LNHDA and SQIVND (reference sequence). This CDR3 spans 14 amino acids. V gave up 5 bases and J gave up 0 bases; unmatched junction bases: 2. The CDR3 protein is CASSLDRVNTEAFF. The CDR3 coding sequence is TGTGCCAGTAGTCTGGACAGGGTGAACACTGAAGCTTTCTTT.

The chain links TRBV5-6 to TRBJ1-5; TRBD1 is a possible D gene (5 bases). The CDR3 has 16 amino acids. The germline V gene has CDR1 SGHDT and CDR2 YYEEEE. Trimming left V 4 bases short and J 2 bases short, with 16 bases between. The CDR3 nucleotides are TGTGCCAGCAGCCCCGGGGCGGGGATCGGCAATCAGCCCCAGCATTTT. As protein: CASSPGAGIGNQPQHF.

This CDR3 is CASSLAGLNEQFF. CDR3 in DNA: TGCGCCAGCAGCTTGGCGGGTCTAAATGAGCAGTTCTTC. V and J are TRBV5-1 and TRBJ2-1; D ambiguous. The CDR3 has 13 residues. The germline V gene encodes CDR1 SGHRS and CDR2 YFSETQ. V dropped 0 bases and J dropped 7 bases, with 8 bases sitting between them.

The J gene is TRBJ2-1, the V gene TRBV11-2, with D unresolved. With 1 base removed from V and 0 bases from J, the gap between germline ends came to 10 bases. There are 16 residues in the CDR3. Germline values: CDR1 SGHAT, CDR2 FQNNGV. CDR3 sequence reads: CASSLVRQSSYNEQFF. In DNA, the CDR3 is TGTGCCAGCAGCTTAGTCAGGCAGAGCTCCTACAATGAGCAGTTCTTC.

The chain uses TRBV4-3 and TRBJ1-2; D is perhaps TRBD1 (6 bases). Trimming took 0 bases from V and 5 from J, leaving 19 bases between them. Per germline, CDR1 LGHNA and CDR2 YSLEER. This CDR3 contains 17 residues. The CDR3 DNA follows: TGCGCCAGCAGCCAAGATCGACTAATAGGACAGAAGTATGGCTACACCTTC. Its protein product is CASSQDRLIGQKYGYTF.

The chain links TRBV7-9 to TRBJ2-3; tentatively, D is TRBD1 (5 bases). Trimming removed 2 bases at V and 5 bases at J, with 8 bases between. Per germline, CDR1 SEHNR and CDR2 FQNEAQ (reference sequence). The CDR3 has 13 residues. For the CDR3, the DNA is TGTGCCAGCAGCTTAAGGGGATTAGATACGCAGTATTTT. This gives the protein CASSLRGLDTQYF.

The chain joins TRBV7-6 to TRBJ2-3, with TRBD2 identical over 9 bases. Per germline, CDR1 SGHVS and CDR2 FNYEAQ. V shed 5 bases, J shed 2 bases, and the junction held 11 bases outside the gene matches. The CDR3 is made up of 17 amino acids. The CDR3 region has the DNA TGTGCCAGCAGCGAACGAGGGCTAGCGGGGACCACAGATACGCAGTATTTT. It codes for CASSERGLAGTTDTQYF. The full variable domain, completed using reference TRBV7-6 and TRBJ2-3, is GAGVSQSPRYKVTKRGQDVALRCDPISGHVSLYWYRQALGQGPEFLTYFNYEAQQDKSGLPNDRFSAERPEGSISTLTIQRTEQRDSAMYRCASSERGLAGTTDTQYFGPGTRLTVL.

This chain links TRBV30 with TRBJ1-1, with D possibly TRBD1 on 6 matching bases. The V end lost 3 bases, the J end lost 0 bases, and 8 bases lay between the germline ends. Germline-derived CDR1 and CDR2 are GTSNPN and SVGIG (reference sequence). The CDR3 is 13 amino acids. CDR3 sequence reads: CAWRGTLNTEAFF. CDR3 nucleotide sequence: TGTGCCTGGAGGGGGACATTGAACACTGAAGCTTTCTTT.

This chain connects TRBV5-5 to TRBJ1-5; maybe TRBD1 (6 bases). CDR3 length: 14 residues. The V and J ends lost 3 bases and 7 bases respectively, with 14 bases between them. Germline CDR1 SGHKS, CDR2 YYEKEE (reference sequence). Here the CDR3 reads CASSSAQGYQPQHF. CDR3 bases: TGTGCCAGCAGCTCCGCTCAGGGGTACCAGCCCCAGCATTTT.

As to this clone: Other DNA sequences of this sample code for an identical CDR3. The chain uses TRBV18 and TRBJ1-3; D remains unclear. CDR3 length: 14 amino acids. The germline gives CDR1 KGHSH, CDR2 LQKENI. The germline V and J ends were trimmed by 2 bases and 0 bases, with 5 bases remaining between them. CDR3 sequence: CASSPADSGNTIYF. The CDR3, as DNA: TGTGCCAGCTCACCAGCAGACTCTGGAAACACCATATATTTT.

J is TRBJ2-7 and V is TRBV6-5; TRBD2 is a possible D gene (7 bases). V was clipped by 3 bases and J by 6 bases, with 12 bases between them. CDR1 is MNHEY and CDR2 is SVGAGI in the germline V gene. The CDR3 contains 13 residues. The CDR3, as DNA: TGTGCCAGCAGTTATCGGGGGGCAGGCGAGCAGTACTTC. Translation: CASSYRGAGEQYF.

The V call is TRBV28, the J call TRBJ1-5; 7 bases are a match to TRBD1. The CDR3 length is 14 residues. Per the germline V gene, CDR1 is MDHEN and CDR2 is SYDVKM. Germline trimming cut 2 bases from V and 6 bases from J; bases unmatched to any gene: 4. The CDR3 DNA reads as TGTGCCAGCAGTTTAGAGACAGGGATTCAGCCCCAGCATTTT. This encodes CASSLETGIQPQHF.

The chain has TRBV7-8 and TRBJ2-2, with D uncertain. This CDR3 is 12 amino acids long. The V and J ends lost 2 bases and 4 bases respectively, with 2 bases between them. CDR1 is SGHVS, CDR2 FQNEAQ, per germline. CDR3 coding DNA: TGTGCCAGCAGCTTAAGCACCGGGGAGCTGTTTTTT. Translated, it gives CASSLSTGELFF.

This chain links TRBV28 with TRBJ1-1; D not resolved. The V end lost 7 bases, the J end lost 4 bases, and 7 bases lay between the germline ends. Germline values: CDR1 MDHEN, CDR2 SYDVKM. The CDR3 contains 11 residues. CDR3 in DNA: TGTGCCAGCATTAGTAGCACTGAAGCTTTCTTT. Translating gives CASISSTEAFF.

This CDR3 is CASSNRDGHNQPQHF. The CDR3 DNA follows: TGTGCCAGTAGTAATCGGGACGGCCACAATCAGCCCCAGCATTTT. The V gene is TRBV19, the J gene TRBJ1-5; TRBD1 is a possible D gene (5 bases). Trimming cost V 4 bases and J 3 bases, with 13 bases left between them. This CDR3 is built from 15 residues. Looked up from germline, CDR1 is LNHDA and CDR2 is SQIVND (reference sequence).

This chain connects TRBV7-9 to TRBJ1-5, with D perhaps TRBD1 (5 bases). CDR3 length: 17 amino acids. Germline CDR1 reads SEHNR; CDR2 reads FQNEAQ (reference sequence). V gave up 3 bases and J gave up 1 base, with 16 bases separating them. CDR3 sequence (DNA): TGTGCCAGCAGCTTTGGGGGGGTCCAGATAAGCAATCAGCCCCAGCATTTT. Translation: CASSFGGVQISNQPQHF. The full variable domain, with the rest looked up from reference TRBV7-9 and TRBJ1-5, is DTGVSQNPRHKITKRGQNVTFRCDPISEHNRLYWYRQTLGQGPEFLTYFQNEAQLEKSRLLSDRFSAERPKGSFSTLEIQRTEQGDSAMYLCASSFGGVQISNQPQHFGDGTRLSIL.

This chain joins TRBV6-5 and TRBJ2-3; tentatively, D is TRBD2 (7 bases). In germline, CDR1 is MNHEY, CDR2 SVGAGI. The V end lost 2 bases, the J end lost 6 bases, and 18 bases lay between the germline ends. The CDR3 totals 16 residues. CDR3 DNA: TGTGCCAGCAGTTACCGCATATTCGGGGGGCATGATACGCAGTATTTT. Its protein product is CASSYRIFGGHDTQYF.

V gene TRBV5-4 combines with J gene TRBJ2-3; D unclear. This CDR3 is built from 15 residues. V was clipped by 4 bases and J by 0 bases, with 12 bases between them. The germline gives CDR1 SGHNT, CDR2 YYREEE (reference sequence). Written as DNA, the CDR3 is TGTGCCAGCAGCACGGACCCCACCAGCACAGATACGCAGTATTTT. It yields the protein CASSTDPTSTDTQYF.

This chain uses TRBV19 with TRBJ2-5, with D perhaps given as TRBD1 or TRBD2 (5 bases each). Trimming shortened V by 9 bases and J by 5 bases, and 10 bases separated the two germline ends. The germline V gene encodes CDR1 LNHDA and CDR2 SQIVND (reference sequence). The CDR3 extends over 11 amino acids. The CDR3 protein is CASSEGETQYF. The CDR3 DNA reads as TGTGCCAGCTCCGAGGGGGAGACCCAGTACTTC.

The chain carries TRBV25-1 and TRBJ1-2, with unresolved D. Germline CDR1 MGHDK, CDR2 SYGVNS. V was shortened by 4 bases and J by 7 bases, with 16 bases between the two germline ends. The CDR3 spans 14 residues. The CDR3 sequence: CASSALTATGGYTF. CDR3 in DNA: TGTGCCAGCAGTGCCCTGACCGCAACTGGTGGCTACACCTTC.

This chain links TRBV5-1 with TRBJ2-5; 7 nucleotides align to TRBD2. The CDR3 is made up of 12 amino acids. The germline gives CDR1 SGHRS, CDR2 YFSETQ. Germline trimming cut 4 bases from V and 4 bases from J; bases unmatched to any gene: 1. The CDR3 sequence: CASSREGETQYF. For the CDR3, the DNA is TGCGCCAGCAGCAGGGAGGGAGAGACCCAGTACTTC.

J is TRBJ1-2 and V is TRBV29-1; D may be TRBD1 (5 bases). CDR3 size: 15 residues. Between the trimmed V and J ends, which lost 4 bases and 4 bases, there was a span of 19 bases. Germline values: CDR1 SQVTM, CDR2 ANQGSEA. The CDR3 here is CSVGRQRVGSYGYTF. The CDR3, as DNA: TGCAGCGTTGGACGACAGAGGGTGGGATCCTATGGCTACACCTTC.

The rearrangement joins TRBV29-1 to TRBJ2-4; D is ambiguous. Germline CDR1 and CDR2: SQVTM and ANQGSEA. V lost 4 bases and J 0 bases, leaving 13 bases between the germline ends. There are 15 residues in the CDR3. CDR3 amino acids: CSVGGATVAKNIQYF. The DNA of the CDR3 is TGCAGCGTTGGTGGTGCGACGGTAGCCAAAAACATTCAGTACTTC.

This chain uses TRBV27 with TRBJ2-3; a possible D gene is TRBD1 (6 bases). CDR3 length equals 12 residues. The germline gives CDR1 MNHEY, CDR2 SMNVEV (reference sequence). Trimming left V 5 bases short and J 10 bases short, with 13 bases between. This CDR3 reads CASSPYGGSQYF. The CDR3 coding sequence is TGTGCCAGCAGTCCGTATGGGGGCTCGCAGTATTTT.

This clone appeared a single time. The chain couples TRBV6-5 to TRBJ1-4, with TRBD1 as a possible D gene (6 bases). This CDR3 comprises 15 residues. V was cut by 0 bases and J by 7 bases, with 12 bases left in between. Germline assignment: CDR1 MNHEY and CDR2 SVGAGI. This CDR3 reads CASSYSGTSSEKLFF. In DNA, the CDR3 is TGTGCCAGCAGTTACTCCGGGACATCCTCTGAAAAACTGTTTTTT.